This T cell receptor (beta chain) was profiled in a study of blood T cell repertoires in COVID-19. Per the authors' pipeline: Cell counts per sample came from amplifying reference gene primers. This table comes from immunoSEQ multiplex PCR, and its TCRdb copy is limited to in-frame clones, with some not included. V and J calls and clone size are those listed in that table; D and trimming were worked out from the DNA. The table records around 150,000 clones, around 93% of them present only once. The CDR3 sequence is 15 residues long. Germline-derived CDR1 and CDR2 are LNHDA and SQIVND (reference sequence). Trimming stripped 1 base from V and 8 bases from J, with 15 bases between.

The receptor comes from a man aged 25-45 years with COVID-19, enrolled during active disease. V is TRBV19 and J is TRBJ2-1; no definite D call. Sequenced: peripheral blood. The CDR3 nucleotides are TGTGCCAGTAGTATAGGTCTAGGTTTGATGGATGAGCAGTTCTTC. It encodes CASSIGLGLMDEQFF. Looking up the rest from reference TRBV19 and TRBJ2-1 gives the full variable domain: DGGITQSPKYLFRKEGQNVTLSCEQNLNHDAMYWYRQDPGQGLRLIYYSQIVNDFQKGDIAEGYSVSREKKESFPLTVTSAQKNPTAFYLCASSIGLGLMDEQFFGPGTRLTVL.